These T cell receptor beta chains were read from a single sample in a study of T cell changes during pregnancy in multiple sclerosis. Libraries were prepared by immunoSEQ multiplex PCR; TCRdb keeps only in-frame clonotypes and omits some of them. Seen here are approximately 90,000 clones, 75% to 95% observed once, and the top ten hold 0.9% to 0.95%. The specimen was peripheral blood, collected before pregnancy. The source is a female donor with multiple sclerosis, enrolled in a pregnancy study. Both conserved end residues are part of each CDR3.

TRBV7-3,TRBJ1-6,15,CASSQRSGDNSPLHF
TRBV5-1,TRBJ1-1,13,CASSWNRGSEAFF
TRBV4-1,TRBJ2-7,13,CASSQDLAGEQYF
TRBV18,TRBJ2-7,16,CASSPISGSTSYEQYF
TRBV7-3,TRBJ2-1,15,CASSQRTSGYNEQFF
TRBV7-2,TRBJ2-5,14,CASSLSRAQETQYF
TRBV7-2,TRBJ2-1,16,CASSSLAGLAGDEQFF
TRBV7-9,TRBJ1-2,17,CASSLVLSDSTNYGYTF
TRBV7-9,TRBJ1-3,15,CASSWGQGAGNTIYF
TRBV27,TRBJ1-2,13,CASSRSTGNGYTF
TRBV18,TRBJ2-3,14,CASSPGLAGDTQYF
TRBV29-1,TRBJ2-1,16,CSVEGRGAAKYNEQFF
TRBV2,TRBJ1-6,14,CASSRSGMGSPLHF
TRBV6-6,TRBJ1-1,13,CASTTTVNTEAFF
TRBV15,TRBJ1-1,15,CATSWPPTGNTEAFF
TRBV4-3,TRBJ1-5,19,CASSQEVGAGGIGNQPQHF
TRBV7-3,TRBJ2-7,14,CASSLGGSGYEQYF
TRBV7-3,TRBJ2-2,14,CASTFSSATGELFF
TRBV6-1,TRBJ2-7,12,CACTGFSYEQYF
TRBV7-2,TRBJ1-3,14,CASRVSVPGNTIYF
TRBV18,TRBJ2-2,17,CASSHLGEGKRTGELFF
TRBV19,TRBJ1-2,15,CASAPGPTQIYGYTF
TRBV7-9,TRBJ2-7,15,CASSLGVAGVDEQYF
TRBV5-1,TRBJ2-1,14,CASTDPSGSNEQFF
TRBV9,TRBJ2-1,15,CASSTTSGGYNEQFF
TRBV4-1,TRBJ2-3,15,CASSQVAGSTDTQYF
TRBV5-1,TRBJ1-2,14,CASSLEGFGYGYTF
TRBV15,TRBJ2-3,15,CATSVLAGFTDTQYF
TRBV7-6,TRBJ2-7,15,CASSPGDGVGYEQYF
TRBV9,TRBJ2-1,15,CASSPEMSSYNEQFF
TRBV18,TRBJ1-5,15,CASSPPETANQPQHF
TRBV18,TRBJ2-3,15,CASSNPGLAEGTQYF
TRBV7-7,TRBJ2-3,14,CASSPQGYADTQYF
TRBV9,TRBJ1-2,16,CASSAGGSSTNYGYTF
TRBV9,TRBJ1-1,15,CASSSSGRGNTEAFF
TRBV7-6,TRBJ1-4,19,CASSRLWGQGLSTNEKLFF
TRBV6-6,TRBJ2-3,14,CASSLAGSTDTQYF
TRBV6-5,TRBJ1-1,15,CASRAPQGGNTEAFF
TRBV6-1,TRBJ2-1,14,CASRDRGSYNEQFF
TRBV28,TRBJ1-5,15,CASSQDRVSHQPQHF
TRBV2,TRBJ2-7,14,CASSDRDRPYEQYF
TRBV27,TRBJ2-7,16,CASRLTAGGNTYEQYF
TRBV19,TRBJ1-2,15,CASSPQDRESYGYTF
TRBV11-3,TRBJ2-2,15,CASSSKTGGVGELFF
TRBV4-1,TRBJ1-5,16,CASSLFHNPRNQPQHF
TRBV6-5,TRBJ1-2,14,CASSYSGQGTGYTF
TRBV5-5,TRBJ1-3,17,CASSLNPRAWRGNTIYF
TRBV27,TRBJ2-7,14,CASSSASGYYEQYF
TRBV7-9,TRBJ2-1,15,CASSTTGGYNNEQFF